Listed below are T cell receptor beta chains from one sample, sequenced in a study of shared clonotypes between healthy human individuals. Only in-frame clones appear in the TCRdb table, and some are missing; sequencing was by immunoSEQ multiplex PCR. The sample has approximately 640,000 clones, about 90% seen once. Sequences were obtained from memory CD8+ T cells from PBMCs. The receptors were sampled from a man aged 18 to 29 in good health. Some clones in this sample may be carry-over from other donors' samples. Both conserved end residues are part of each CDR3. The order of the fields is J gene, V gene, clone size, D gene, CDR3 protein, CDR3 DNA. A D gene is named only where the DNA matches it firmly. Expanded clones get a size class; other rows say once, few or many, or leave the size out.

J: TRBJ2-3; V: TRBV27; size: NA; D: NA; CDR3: CASSTTGSSTDTQYF; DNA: TGTGCCAGCAGTACGACTGGTTCTAGCACAGATACGCAGTATTTT
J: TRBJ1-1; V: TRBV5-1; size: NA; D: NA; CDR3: CASSLEGTEAFF; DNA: TGCGCCAGCAGCTTAGAAGGTACTGAAGCTTTCTTT
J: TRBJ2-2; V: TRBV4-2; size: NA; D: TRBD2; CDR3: CASSQMGLPTGELFF; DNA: TGTGCCAGCAGCCAGATGGGACTACCCACCGGGGAGCTGTTTTTT
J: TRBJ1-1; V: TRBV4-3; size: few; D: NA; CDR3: CASSQDVRKGEAFF; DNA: TGCGCCAGCAGCCAAGATGTGAGAAAGGGTGAAGCTTTCTTT
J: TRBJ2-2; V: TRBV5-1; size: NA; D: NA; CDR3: CASSLDNKSGELFF; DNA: TGCGCCAGCAGCTTGGACAATAAGTCCGGGGAGCTGTTTTTT
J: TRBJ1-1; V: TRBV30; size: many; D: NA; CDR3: CAWSVRPNTEAFF; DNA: TGTGCCTGGAGTGTACGACCGAACACTGAAGCTTTCTTT
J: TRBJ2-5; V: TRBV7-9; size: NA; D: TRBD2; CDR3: CASSPRISGRAGETQYF; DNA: TGTGCCAGCAGCCCCCGGATTAGCGGGAGGGCCGGGGAGACCCAGTACTTC
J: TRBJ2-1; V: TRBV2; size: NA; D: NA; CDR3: CASSAPGLYNNEQFF; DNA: TGTGCCAGCAGTGCCCCGGGACTCTACAACAATGAGCAGTTCTTC
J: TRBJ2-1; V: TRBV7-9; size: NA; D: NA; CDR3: CASRSGASSYNEQFF; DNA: TGTGCCAGCAGAAGTGGGGCTAGCTCCTACAATGAGCAGTTCTTC
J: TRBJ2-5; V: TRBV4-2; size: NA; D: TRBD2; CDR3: CASSQELAGGPETQYF; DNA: TGTGCCAGCAGCCAAGAACTAGCGGGAGGGCCGGAGACCCAGTACTTC
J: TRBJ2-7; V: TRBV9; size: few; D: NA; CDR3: CASSVGAGFSYEQYF; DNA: TGTGCCAGCAGCGTAGGGGCAGGATTCTCCTACGAGCAGTACTTC
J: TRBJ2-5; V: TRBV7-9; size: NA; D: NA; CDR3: CASSAVGLQETQYF; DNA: TGTGCCAGCAGCGCCGTCGGGCTACAAGAGACCCAGTACTTC
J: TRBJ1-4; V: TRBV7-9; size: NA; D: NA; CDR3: CASSPDEKLFF; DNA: TGTGCCAGCAGCCCCGATGAAAAACTGTTTTTT
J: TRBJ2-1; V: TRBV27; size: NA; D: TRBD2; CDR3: CASRGGLAAYNEQFF; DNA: TGTGCCAGCAGGGGGGGTCTAGCGGCATACAATGAGCAGTTCTTC
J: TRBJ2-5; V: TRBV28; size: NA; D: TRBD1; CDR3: CASTINNRQGKETQYF; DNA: TGTGCCAGCACCATTAACAATAGACAGGGTAAAGAGACCCAGTACTTC
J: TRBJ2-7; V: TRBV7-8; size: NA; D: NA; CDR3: CASSAAGLFEQYF; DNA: TGTGCCAGCAGCGCAGCCGGCCTCTTCGAGCAGTACTTC
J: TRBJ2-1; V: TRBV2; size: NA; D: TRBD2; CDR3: CASSGRLAGGSSYNEQFF; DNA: TGTGCCAGCAGTGGACGACTAGCGGGAGGAAGCTCCTACAATGAGCAGTTCTTC
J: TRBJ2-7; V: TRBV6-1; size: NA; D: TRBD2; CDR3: CASSEALAGGTYEQYF; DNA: TGTGCCAGCAGTGAAGCGCTAGCGGGGGGAACCTACGAGCAGTACTTC
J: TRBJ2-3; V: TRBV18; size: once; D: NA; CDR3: CASSPPGAGAGTQYF; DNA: TGTGCCAGCTCACCACCGGGTGCTGGGGCGGGTACGCAGTATTTT
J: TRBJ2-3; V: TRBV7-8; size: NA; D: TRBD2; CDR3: CASSLGGGRATDTQYF; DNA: TGTGCCAGCAGCTTGGGTGGCGGGAGGGCCACAGATACGCAGTATTTT
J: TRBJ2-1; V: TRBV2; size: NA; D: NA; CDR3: CASMRTITYNEQFF; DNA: TGTGCCAGCATGCGGACTATAACCTACAATGAGCAGTTCTTC
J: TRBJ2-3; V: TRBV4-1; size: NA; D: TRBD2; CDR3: CASSQWGTSGSTDTQYF; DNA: TGCGCCAGCAGCCAATGGGGGACTAGCGGTAGCACAGATACGCAGTATTTT
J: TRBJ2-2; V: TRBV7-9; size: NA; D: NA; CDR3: CASSHPGATTGELFF; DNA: TGTGCCAGCAGCCACCCAGGGGCCACGACCGGGGAGCTGTTTTTT
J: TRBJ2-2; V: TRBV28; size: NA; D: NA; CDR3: CASSSGAGTGELFF; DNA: TGTGCCAGCAGTTCAGGGGCAGGGACCGGGGAGCTGTTTTTT
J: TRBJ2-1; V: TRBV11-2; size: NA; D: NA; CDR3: CASSLGPGLDYNEQFF; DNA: TGTGCCAGCAGCTTAGGGCCAGGGCTAGACTACAATGAGCAGTTCTTC
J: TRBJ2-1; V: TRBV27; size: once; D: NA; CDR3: CASRGRKVPSNEQFF; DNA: TGTGCCAGCAGGGGACGGAAGGTCCCCAGCAATGAGCAGTTCTTC
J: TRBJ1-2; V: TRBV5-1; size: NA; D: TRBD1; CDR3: CASSRDRENYGYTF; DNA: TGCGCCAGCAGCCGGGACAGGGAAAACTATGGCTACACCTTC
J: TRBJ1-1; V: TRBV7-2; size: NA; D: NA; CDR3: CASSTRTDYTEAFF; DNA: TGTGCCAGCAGCACGCGGACAGACTACACTGAAGCTTTCTTT
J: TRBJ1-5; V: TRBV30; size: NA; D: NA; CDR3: CAWSVHKDRREPQHF; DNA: TGTGCCTGGAGTGTACATAAGGACAGACGCGAGCCCCAGCATTTT
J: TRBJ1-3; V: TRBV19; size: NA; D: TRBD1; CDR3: CASSPDRATGNTIYF; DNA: TGTGCCAGTAGTCCGGACAGGGCGACTGGAAACACCATATATTTT
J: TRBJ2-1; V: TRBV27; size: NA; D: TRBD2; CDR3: CASTPYRAGAYNEQFF; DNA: TGTGCCAGCACCCCGTATAGAGCGGGAGCCTACAATGAGCAGTTCTTC
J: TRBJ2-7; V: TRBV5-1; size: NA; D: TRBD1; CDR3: CASSLGTGRSYEQYF; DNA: TGCGCCAGCAGCTTAGGGACAGGGCGCTCCTACGAGCAGTACTTC
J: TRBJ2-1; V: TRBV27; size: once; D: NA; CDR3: CASSLRPGDFPNEQFF; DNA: TGTGCCAGCAGTTTACGGCCGGGAGATTTCCCCAATGAGCAGTTCTTC
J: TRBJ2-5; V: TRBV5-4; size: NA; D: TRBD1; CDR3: CASSLRQGWETQYF; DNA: TGTGCCAGCAGCCTCCGACAGGGCTGGGAGACCCAGTACTTC
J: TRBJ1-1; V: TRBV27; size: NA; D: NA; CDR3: CASSLSGTGNTEAFF; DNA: TGTGCCAGCAGTTTATCTGGGACGGGGAACACTGAAGCTTTCTTT
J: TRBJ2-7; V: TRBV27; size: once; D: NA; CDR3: CASRGDSYEQYF; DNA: TGTGCCAGCAGGGGGGACTCCTACGAGCAGTACTTC
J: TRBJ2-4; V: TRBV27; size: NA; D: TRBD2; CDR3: CASSPREGSDIQYF; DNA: TGTGCCAGCAGTCCCAGGGAGGGCTCTGACATTCAGTACTTC
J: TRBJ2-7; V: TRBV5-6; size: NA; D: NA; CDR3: CASSLRGKGAYEQYF; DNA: TGTGCCAGCAGCTTGCGGGGGAAGGGTGCCTACGAGCAGTACTTC